Presented here are 5 T cell receptor beta chains from one specimen sequenced in a study of T-cell memory formation after mild COVID-19. MiXCR, applied by TCRdb to the 5' RACE reads, yields one record per CDR3 protein. The repertoire has around 55,000 distinct CDR3 sequences, more than 9% of them found once; the top ten carry 1.2%. Material: PBMCs or a T cell subset sorted from them (not recorded which). These receptors were obtained from a man between 18 and 35 years old who had mild COVID-19 (a few samples of this study predate the infection). Cell type and time point are not known.

The chain joins TRBV12-3 or TRBV12-4 to TRBJ1-5; 11 bases line up with TRBD1. The CDR3 has 16 residues. V was clipped by 5 bases and J by 6 bases; unmatched bases: 9. The CDR3 region has the DNA TGTGCCAGCAGTGCCCGGACAGGGGGCGCGGGTCAGCCCCAGCATTTT. Amino acids: CASSARTGGAGQPQHF.

CDR3 sequence (DNA): TGTGCCAGCAGCATCGGGGGTTCTGGGGCCAACGTCCTGACTTTC. It specifies CASSIGGSGANVLTF. This rearrangement joins TRBV3-1 to TRBJ2-6, with TRBD2 as a possible D gene (6 bases). Germline CDR1 and CDR2: LGHDT and YNNKEL (reference sequence). The V and J ends lost 5 bases and 1 base respectively, with 9 bases between them. The CDR3 length is 15 residues.

This clonotype was counted a few times. The chain links TRBV7-3 to TRBJ2-5; D may be TRBD1 (6 bases). The germline gives CDR1 SGHTA, CDR2 FQGTGA. The CDR3 length is 14 residues. Trimming pared 5 bases from V and 5 bases from J, leaving 15 bases between. The CDR3 nucleotides are TGTGCCAGCAGCCCCCAACAGGGTTGGGAGACCCAGTACTTC. Translating it yields CASSPQQGWETQYF.

This clonotype was found a few times. This rearrangement joins TRBV24-1 to TRBJ1-5; a possible D gene is TRBD1 (5 bases). From germline, CDR1 is KGHDR and CDR2 SFDVKD. The CDR3 is 13 amino acids. Trimming left V 9 bases short and J 1 base short, with 9 bases between. CDR3 residues: CATGTSSNQPQHF. As DNA, the CDR3 is TGTGCCACCGGGACTTCAAGCAATCAGCCCCAGCATTTT.

Only a few counts were recorded for this clonotype. V is TRBV6-6 and J is TRBJ2-5; a possible D gene is TRBD2 (6 bases). Germline CDR1 reads MNHNY; CDR2 reads SVGAGI (reference sequence). V lost 5 bases to trimming and J lost 1 base, with 11 bases between them. This CDR3 comprises 14 residues. CDR3 nucleotides: TGTGCCAGCAGTCCCGACGGGGGCCAAGAGACCCAGTACTTC. Residues: CASSPDGGQETQYF.